This T cell receptor beta chain comes out of a study of blood T cell repertoires in COVID-19. About the research overall: Sample material is recorded as cDNA or gDNA derived from T cells, B-cell-depleted T cells, or PBMCs.

Original methodology: Counts of nucleated cells, estimated from reference gene primer amplification, were obtained. Produced via immunoSEQ multiplex PCR; TCRdb's table is partial and in-frame only. The D gene and trimming were derived from the DNA, and the V and J assignments and clone size from that table. The sample lists nearly 25,000 clones, 80% to 85% seen once, with about 9.4% in the top ten. The CDR3 is made up of 16 amino acids. Trimming removed 4 bases from V and 0 bases from J; junction bases left unmatched: 6. Germline values: CDR1 LNHDA, CDR2 SQIVND (reference sequence). Sample: peripheral blood. The rearrangement joins TRBV19 to TRBJ1-5, with 7 positions matching TRBD1. The TCR was taken from a human donor in a cohort sampled during active COVID-19. The chain's CDR3 is CASSTEGTVSNQPQHF. The CDR3 DNA is TGTGCCAGTAGTACTGAAGGGACAGTTAGCAATCAGCCCCAGCATTTT.